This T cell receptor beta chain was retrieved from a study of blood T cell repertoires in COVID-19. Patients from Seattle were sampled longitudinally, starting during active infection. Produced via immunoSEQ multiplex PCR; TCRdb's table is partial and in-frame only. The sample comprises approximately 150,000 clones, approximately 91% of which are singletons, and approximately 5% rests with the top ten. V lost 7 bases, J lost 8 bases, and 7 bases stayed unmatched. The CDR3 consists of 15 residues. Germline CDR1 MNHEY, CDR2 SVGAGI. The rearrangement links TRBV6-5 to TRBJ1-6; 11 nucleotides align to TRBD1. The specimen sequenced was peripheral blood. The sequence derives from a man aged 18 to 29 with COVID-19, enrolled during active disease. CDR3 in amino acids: CASTWDRGGDSPLHF. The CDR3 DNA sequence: TGTGCCAGCACCTGGGACAGGGGGGGGGATTCACCCCTCCACTTT.